The 25 T cell receptor beta chains in this list originate from one sample, sequenced in a study of blood T cell repertoires in COVID-19 (dated by TCRdb to the early 2020s). Library generation was performed with the immunoSEQ multiplex PCR assay. The table comes from immuneACCESS by way of TCRdb, which keeps in-frame sequences with V and J called. Part of the clones is missing from these tables; in studies checked, under half for an unresolved V gene and the rest for unknown reasons. In this sample the table shows approximately 200,000 clones, roughly nine tenths of which occur a single time. About 2.2% of the sample rests with the top ten. Sequenced material: peripheral blood. The receptors were gathered from a woman in her 50s with acute or convalescent COVID-19.

In its sample, this clone was seen a few times. J is TRBJ1-1 and V is TRBV7-2; D call uncertain. Trimming left V 1 base short and J 5 bases short, with 11 bases between. The germline V gene has CDR1 SGHTA and CDR2 FQGNSA. The CDR3 is 14 amino acids. The CDR3 DNA reads TGTGCCAGCAGCTTAGGGCCCTCGCGGACTGAAGCTTTCTTT. As protein: CASSLGPSRTEAFF.

The V call is TRBV9, the J call TRBJ2-7, with 7 bases fitting TRBD1. Unmatched junction bases numbered 9, after V lost 0 bases and J lost 6 bases. This CDR3 contains 15 residues. Germline assignment: CDR1 SGDLS and CDR2 YYNGEE. CDR3 residues: CASSVEGAAGLEQYF. CDR3 nucleotide sequence: TGTGCCAGCAGCGTAGAGGGGGCAGCTGGACTCGAGCAGTACTTC.

The rearrangement uses TRBV6-5 and TRBJ1-2, with D unresolved. The germline CDR1 and CDR2 sequences are MNHEY and SVGAGI. The length of the CDR3 is 14 residues. V was pared by 4 bases and J by 4 bases, with 13 bases between. DNA of the CDR3: TGTGCCAGCAGTTCGACCACTCCGGGCTATGGCTACACCTTC. Translating it yields CASSSTTPGYGYTF.

This rearrangement joins TRBV4-1 to TRBJ1-5, with D possibly matching TRBD1 (5 bases). Germline loops: CDR1 MGHRA, CDR2 YSYEKL. The CDR3 length is 15 residues. V lost 0 bases and J lost 7, with 13 bases in between. The CDR3 sequence: CASSQEEAGRQPQHF. The CDR3 DNA follows: TGCGCCAGCAGCCAAGAAGAGGCAGGGAGGCAGCCCCAGCATTTT.

The V call is TRBV6-2 or TRBV6-3, the J call TRBJ2-1, with 8 bases identical to TRBD2. CDR1 MNHEY and CDR2 SVGEGT come from the germline V gene. The CDR3 sequence is 17 residues long. With V trimmed by 0 bases and J by 3 bases, 7 bases remained unmatched. Here the CDR3 reads CASSYSPPGGIYNEQFF. CDR3 DNA sequence: TGTGCCAGCAGTTACTCGCCCCCGGGGGGGATCTACAATGAGCAGTTCTTC.

This clone has just a few counts. The chain employs TRBV4-1 and TRBJ1-6, with 12 bases aligning to TRBD1. This CDR3 region has 17 residues. CDR1 and CDR2 (germline): MGHRA, YSYEKL. V lost 3 bases to trimming and J lost 3 bases; unmatched junction nucleotides: 3. The CDR3 DNA sequence: TGCGCCAGCAGCCAGGGACAGGGGGCAAACTATAATTCACCCCTCCACTTT. Encoded protein: CASSQGQGANYNSPLHF.

The V call is TRBV4-3, the J call TRBJ1-5, with 9 nucleotides matching TRBD1. The CDR3 has 15 residues. CDR1 is LGHNA and CDR2 is YSLEER in the germline V gene. Trimming removed 4 bases from V and 2 bases from J; junction bases left unmatched: 3. The chain's CDR3 is CASSLWTGGNQPQHF. CDR3 nucleotides: TGCGCCAGCAGCCTTTGGACAGGGGGCAATCAGCCCCAGCATTTT.

V and J are TRBV10-3 and TRBJ2-1; 8 bases are shared with TRBD1. V dropped 7 bases and J dropped 7; count of bases not matched to a gene: 9. Looked up from germline, CDR1 is ENHRY and CDR2 is SYGVKD. CDR3 length equals 14 residues. CDR3 sequence (DNA): TGTGCCATCACTCCGGACAGGGTAGGGAATGAGCAGTTCTTC. It specifies CAITPDRVGNEQFF.

The rearrangement uses TRBV10-3 and TRBJ1-4; unclear D gene. Germline CDR1 and CDR2: ENHRY and SYGVKD. Deletions cut 4 bases from V and 4 bases from J, with 10 bases between. This CDR3 has 14 residues. The DNA of the CDR3 is TGTGCCATCAGTGCCGGAGGAGGTAATGAAAAACTGTTTTTT. It yields the protein CAISAGGGNEKLFF.

The chain joins TRBV24-1 to TRBJ2-7, with D possibly being TRBD2 (5 bases). This CDR3 spans 14 amino acids. The V end was cut by 8 bases, the J end by 0 bases, with 13 bases between. Germline CDR1 KGHDR, CDR2 SFDVKD. CDR3 DNA: TGTGCCACCACCGAGCGGCTTAGCTCCTACGAGCAGTACTTC. Translating gives CATTERLSSYEQYF.

The chain joins TRBV7-9 to TRBJ2-5; TRBD2 matches 11 bases. The CDR3 runs 17 residues. The germline CDR1 and CDR2 sequences are SEHNR and FQNEAQ (reference sequence). V lost 5 bases to trimming and J lost 5 bases; unmatched junction nucleotides: 13. CDR3 bases: TGTGCCAGCAGCCCCCCCGGGTTAGCGGGGGGGTCGGAGACCCAGTACTTC. Amino acid sequence: CASSPPGLAGGSETQYF.

The rearrangement joins TRBV5-1 to TRBJ1-5; 8 bases align to TRBD1. There are 15 residues in the CDR3. With 0 bases clipped from V and 5 bases from J, the junction kept 4 bases outside the gene matches. Germline-derived CDR1 and CDR2 are SGHRS and YFSETQ. The CDR3 DNA reads as TGCGCCAGCAGCTTGGGGTCAGGGGGCGATCAGCCCCAGCATTTT. Protein product: CASSLGSGGDQPQHF.

The V and J genes are TRBV6-5 and TRBJ1-4; no firm D call. Germline CDR1 is MNHEY and CDR2 is SVGAGI. This CDR3 has 15 amino acids. V was trimmed by 2 bases and J by 2 bases, leaving 9 bases between them. CDR3 sequence: CASSYRSSTNEKLFF. Written as DNA, the CDR3 is TGTGCCAGCAGTTACAGGAGTTCCACTAATGAAAAACTGTTTTTT.

The chain is built from TRBV5-4 and TRBJ2-2; 11 positions match TRBD1. Trimming took 4 bases from V and 6 from J; bases not matched to a gene: 5. CDR3 length equals 15 residues. In germline, CDR1 is SGHNT, CDR2 YYREEE (reference sequence). CDR3 coding DNA: TGTGCCAGCAGCCTGGGGACAGGGGGGCCCGGGGAGCTGTTTTTT. Protein product: CASSLGTGGPGELFF.

The chain is built from TRBV7-8 and TRBJ2-7, with 7 bases lining up with TRBD1. This CDR3 is 15 amino acids long. Trimming cost V 5 bases and J 3 bases; bases outside gene matches: 10. Germline-derived CDR1 and CDR2 are SGHVS and FQNEAQ. CDR3 nucleotides: TGTGCCAGCAGCCCGACAGGGTGGGATTACTACGAGCAGTACTTC. Amino acid sequence: CASSPTGWDYYEQYF. The whole variable domain, remainder taken from reference TRBV7-8 and TRBJ2-7, is GAGVSQSPRYKVAKRGQDVALRCDPISGHVSLFWYQQALGQGPEFLTYFQNEAQLDKSGLPSDRFFAERPEGSVSTLKIQRTQQEDSAVYLCASSPTGWDYYEQYFGPGTRLTVT.

This sequence joins TRBV5-1 and TRBJ2-1; TRBD2 matches at 8 bases. Germline lookup yields CDR1 SGHRS and CDR2 YFSETQ. V trimming: 6 bases; J trimming: 6 bases; junction bases outside the gene matches: 26. The CDR3 extends over 20 amino acids. CDR3 in amino acids: CASTPEGEREYAPVPNEQFF. The CDR3 DNA reads TGCGCCAGCACCCCGGAGGGGGAGCGGGAGTATGCCCCGGTCCCCAATGAGCAGTTCTTC. The variable domain in full, completed from reference TRBV5-1 and TRBJ2-1, reads KAGVTQTPRYLIKTRGQQVTLSCSPISGHRSVSWYQQTPGQGLQFLFEYFSETQRNKGNFPGRFSGRQFSNSRSEMNVSTLELGDSALYLCASTPEGEREYAPVPNEQFFGPGTRLTVL.

This chain joins TRBV4-2 and TRBJ2-2; no firm D call. Trimming stripped 0 bases from V and 5 bases from J, with 7 bases between. The germline V gene has CDR1 LGHNA and CDR2 YNFKEQ. This CDR3 has 14 amino acids. The CDR3 coding sequence is TGTGCCAGCAGCCAAGATTTCAGTACCGGGGAGCTGTTTTTT. Protein sequence: CASSQDFSTGELFF.

This sequence joins TRBV4-3 and TRBJ2-1, with D unresolved. The CDR3 is 20 residues long. V was clipped by 2 bases and J by 0 bases, with 23 bases between them. Germline assignment: CDR1 LGHNA and CDR2 YSLEER. CDR3 loop: CASSQSSAAGGSSSYNEQFF. The DNA for the CDR3 is TGCGCCAGCAGCCAATCCTCCGCAGCTGGCGGATCTAGCTCCTACAATGAGCAGTTCTTC.

This chain connects TRBV5-4 to TRBJ2-2; the match to TRBD2 covers 7 bases. The CDR3 loop spans 16 amino acids. J was trimmed by 4 bases and V by 7 bases; bases with no gene match: 13. The germline gives CDR1 SGHNT, CDR2 YYREEE (reference sequence). In DNA form, the CDR3 reads TGTGCCAGCTCATCCTACCGGGGGGAATCCACCGGGGAGCTGTTTTTT. Residues: CASSSYRGESTGELFF.

V gene TRBV11-2 combines with J gene TRBJ2-2; TRBD2 is a possible D gene (5 bases). With 0 bases removed from V and 2 bases from J, the gap between germline ends came to 10 bases. Looked up from germline, CDR1 is SGHAT and CDR2 is FQNNGV. CDR3 length: 16 amino acids. CDR3: CASSLDAGFNTGELFF. Written as DNA, the CDR3 is TGTGCCAGCAGCTTAGATGCGGGCTTTAACACCGGGGAGCTGTTTTTT.

The chain carries TRBV7-2 and TRBJ1-2; the D gene is possibly TRBD1 (6 bases). This CDR3 is built from 15 residues. Germline lookup yields CDR1 SGHTA and CDR2 FQGNSA. The V end was cut by 2 bases, the J end by 10 bases, with 20 bases between. Here the CDR3 reads CASSLLGQTPIDYTF. The DNA for the CDR3 is TGTGCCAGCAGCTTATTAGGACAGACCCCTATTGACTACACCTTC.

The V and J genes are TRBV11-2 and TRBJ2-5; possible D gene TRBD2, 6 bases. CDR1 is SGHAT, CDR2 FQNNGV, per germline. The CDR3 covers 14 residues. The V end was cut by 4 bases, the J end by 2 bases, with 11 bases between. The CDR3 nucleotides read TGTGCCAGCAGCTCGGGACTTACGCAAGAGACCCAGTACTTC. The encoded protein is CASSSGLTQETQYF.

The chain has TRBV7-8 and TRBJ2-6; a possible D gene is TRBD2 (5 bases). The germline CDR1 and CDR2 sequences are SGHVS and FQNEAQ. The length of the CDR3 is 15 residues. V lost 2 bases to trimming and J lost 3 bases, with 8 bases between them. CDR3 coding DNA: TGTGCCAGCAGCTTAAGGAGGAATGGGGCCAACGTCCTGACTTTC. It encodes CASSLRRNGANVLTF.

The V and J genes are TRBV7-3 and TRBJ1-1, with no clear D. Per the germline V gene, CDR1 is SGHTA and CDR2 is FQGTGA. V lost 1 base and J lost 4, with 13 bases in between. The CDR3 is made up of 15 amino acids. CDR3 sequence reads: CASSLSPGRITEAFF. The CDR3 region has the DNA TGTGCCAGCAGCTTAAGCCCCGGGAGGATCACTGAAGCTTTCTTT. Together with reference TRBV7-3 and TRBJ1-1, the CDR3 gives the full variable domain: GAGVSQTPSNKVTEKGKYVELRCDPISGHTALYWYRQSLGQGPEFLIYFQGTGAADDSGLPNDRFFAVRPEGSVSTLKIQRTERGDSAVYLCASSLSPGRITEAFFGQGTRLTVV.

V gene TRBV28 combines with J gene TRBJ2-2, with 7 bases aligning to TRBD2. Looked up from germline, CDR1 is MDHEN and CDR2 is SYDVKM. The length of the CDR3 is 18 residues. V was pared by 5 bases and J by 6 bases, with 18 bases of the junction left unmatched. This CDR3 reads CASSPPGEGLVGAGELFF. In nucleotides, the CDR3 is TGTGCCAGCAGTCCCCCCGGGGAAGGACTAGTGGGGGCCGGGGAGCTGTTTTTT.